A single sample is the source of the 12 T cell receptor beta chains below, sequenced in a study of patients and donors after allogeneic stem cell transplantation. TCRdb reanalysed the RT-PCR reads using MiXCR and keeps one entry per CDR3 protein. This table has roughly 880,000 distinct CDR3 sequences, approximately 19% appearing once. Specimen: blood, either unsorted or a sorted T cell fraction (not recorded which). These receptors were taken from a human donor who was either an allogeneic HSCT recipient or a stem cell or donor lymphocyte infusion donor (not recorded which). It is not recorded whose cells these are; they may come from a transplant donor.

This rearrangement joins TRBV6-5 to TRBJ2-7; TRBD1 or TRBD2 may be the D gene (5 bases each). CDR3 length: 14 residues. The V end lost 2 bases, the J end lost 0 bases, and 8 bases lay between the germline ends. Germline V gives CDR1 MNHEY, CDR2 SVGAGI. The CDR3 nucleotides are TGTGCCAGCAGTTACCGGGACGGCTCCTACGAGCAGTACTTC. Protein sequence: CASSYRDGSYEQYF.

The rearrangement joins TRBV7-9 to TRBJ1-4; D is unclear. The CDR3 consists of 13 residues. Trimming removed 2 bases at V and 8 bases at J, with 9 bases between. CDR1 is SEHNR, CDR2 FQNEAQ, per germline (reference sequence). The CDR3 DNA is TGTGCCAGCAGCTTAATCCCGGGGGAAAAACTGTTTTTT. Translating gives CASSLIPGEKLFF.

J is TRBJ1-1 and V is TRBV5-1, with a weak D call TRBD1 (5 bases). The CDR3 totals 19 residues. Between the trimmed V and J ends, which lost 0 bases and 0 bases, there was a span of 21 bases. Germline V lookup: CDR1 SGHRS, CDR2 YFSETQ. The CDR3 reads CASSLGSASGRGMNTEAFF. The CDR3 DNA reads TGCGCCAGCAGCTTGGGGTCCGCCAGCGGAAGGGGCATGAACACTGAAGCTTTCTTT.

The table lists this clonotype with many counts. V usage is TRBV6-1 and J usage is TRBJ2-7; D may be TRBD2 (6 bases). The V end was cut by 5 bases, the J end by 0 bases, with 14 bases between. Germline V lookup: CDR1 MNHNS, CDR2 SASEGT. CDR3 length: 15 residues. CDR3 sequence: CASSRTGLNSYEQYF. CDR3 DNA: TGTGCCAGCAGTCGAACGGGACTGAACTCCTACGAGCAGTACTTC.

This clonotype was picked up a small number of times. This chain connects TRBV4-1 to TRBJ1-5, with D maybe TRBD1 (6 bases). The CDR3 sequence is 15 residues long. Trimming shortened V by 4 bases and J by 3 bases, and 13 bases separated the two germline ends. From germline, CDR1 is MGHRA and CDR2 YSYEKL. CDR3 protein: CASSPEQGNNQPQHF. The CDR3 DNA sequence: TGCGCCAGCAGCCCTGAACAGGGAAACAATCAGCCCCAGCATTTT.

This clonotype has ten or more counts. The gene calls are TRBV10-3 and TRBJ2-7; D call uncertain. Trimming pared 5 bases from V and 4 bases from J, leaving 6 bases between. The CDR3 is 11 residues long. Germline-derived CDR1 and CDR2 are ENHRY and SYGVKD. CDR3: CAISPDYEQYF. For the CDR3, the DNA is TGTGCCATCAGTCCCGATTACGAGCAGTACTTC.

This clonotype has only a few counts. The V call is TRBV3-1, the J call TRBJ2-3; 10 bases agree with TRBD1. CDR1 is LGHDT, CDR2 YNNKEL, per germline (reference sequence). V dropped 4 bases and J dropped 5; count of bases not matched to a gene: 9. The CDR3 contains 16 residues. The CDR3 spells CASSPRTGGSIDTQYF. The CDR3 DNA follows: TGTGCCAGCAGCCCGAGGACAGGGGGGTCTATAGATACGCAGTATTTT.

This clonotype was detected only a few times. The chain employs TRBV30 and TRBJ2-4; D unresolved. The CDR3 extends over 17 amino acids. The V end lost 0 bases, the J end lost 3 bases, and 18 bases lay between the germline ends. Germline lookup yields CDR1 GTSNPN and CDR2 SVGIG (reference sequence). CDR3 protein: CAWSVAGLRKGKNIQYF. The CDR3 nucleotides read TGTGCCTGGAGTGTTGCCGGGCTTAGGAAGGGCAAAAACATTCAGTACTTC.

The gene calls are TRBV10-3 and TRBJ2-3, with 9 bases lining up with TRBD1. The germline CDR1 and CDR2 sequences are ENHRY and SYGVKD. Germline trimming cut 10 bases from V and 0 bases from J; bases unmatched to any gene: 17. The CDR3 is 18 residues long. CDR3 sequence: CATYRGRSARASTDTQYF. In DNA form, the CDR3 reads TGTGCCACGTACAGGGGGCGAAGTGCGCGGGCCAGCACAGATACGCAGTATTTT.

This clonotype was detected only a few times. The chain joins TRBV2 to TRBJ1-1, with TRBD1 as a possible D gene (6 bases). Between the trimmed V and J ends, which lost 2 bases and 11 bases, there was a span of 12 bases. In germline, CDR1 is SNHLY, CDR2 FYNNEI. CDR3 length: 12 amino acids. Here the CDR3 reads CASSEWPGDAFF. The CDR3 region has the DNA TGTGCCAGCAGTGAATGGCCAGGGGACGCTTTCTTT.

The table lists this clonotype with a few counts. Written as DNA, the CDR3 is TGCGCCAGCAGTTTACCGGGACCGGGGGACACCGGGGAGCTGTTTTTT. It translates to CASSLPGPGDTGELFF. V is TRBV5-1 and J is TRBJ2-2, with D possibly TRBD2 on 6 matching bases. The V end lost 5 bases, the J end lost 3 bases, and 17 bases lay between the germline ends. Germline V lookup: CDR1 SGHRS, CDR2 YFSETQ. The CDR3 has 16 amino acids. Full variable domain (outside the CDR3, taken from reference TRBV5-1 and TRBJ2-2): KAGVTQTPRYLIKTRGQQVTLSCSPISGHRSVSWYQQTPGQGLQFLFEYFSETQRNKGNFPGRFSGRQFSNSRSEMNVSTLELGDSALYLCASSLPGPGDTGELFFGEGSRLTVL.

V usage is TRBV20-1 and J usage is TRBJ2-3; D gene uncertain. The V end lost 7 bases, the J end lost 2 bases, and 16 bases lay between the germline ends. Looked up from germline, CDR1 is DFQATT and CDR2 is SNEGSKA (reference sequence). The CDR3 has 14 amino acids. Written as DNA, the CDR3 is TGCAGTGTCGGTCTGGCGGCGAACACAGATACGCAGTATTTT. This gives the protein CSVGLAANTDTQYF.